This T cell receptor beta chain comes out of a study of T-cell memory formation after mild COVID-19. Whole-study context: The two donors had largely donor-specific TCR clusters. Notes on the study in general: The study found contracting CD4+ clones mainly in CM and EM and contracting CD8+ clones in EMRA. Later expanders leaned CD4+, whereas clones that contracted between day 15 and 85 were balanced CD4/CD8.

UMIs and sample barcodes were carried by the TCR alpha and TCR beta cDNA libraries that 5'RACE produced using constant-segment primers. TCRdb reprocessed the 5' RACE reads via MiXCR and lists one record per CDR3 protein. The sample consists of approximately 350,000 distinct CDR3 sequences, around 28% of them appearing once. Only one count was recorded for this clonotype. Its antigen is undetermined. The clonotype originates from an adult woman who had mild COVID-19 (a few samples of this study predate the infection). Cell type and time point are not known. What was sequenced was PBMCs or a T cell subset sorted from them (not recorded which).

The CDR3, as DNA: TGCAGTGCTAGGTTACTAGCGGGAAATGAGCAGTTCTTC. Its translation: CSARLLAGNEQFF. The chain recombines TRBV20-1 with TRBJ2-1; TRBD2 matches at 10 bases. Germline CDR1 reads DFQATT; CDR2 reads SNEGSKA (reference sequence). This CDR3 region has 13 residues. The ends lost 3 bases at V and 7 bases at J; junction bases unmatched: 3.